Listed here are 8 T cell receptor beta chains from one sample, sequenced in a study of beta chain features in type 1 diabetes. The sequenced template was cDNA made from the entire isolated RNA. The assay was immunoSEQ multiplex PCR, and TCRdb's table has in-frame clones only and misses some. The sample records a few hundred thousand clones, over 8.5% being singletons. General study results and limits: Type 1 diabetes patients had TCRB CDR3s that were shorter (moderately but significantly so) in all four CD4+ subsets.

These receptors have no identified antigens. The sequencing input was central memory CD4+ T cells from blood. The receptor source for this set is a man in his thirties or forties with type 1 diabetes.

The genes are TRBV5-1 and TRBJ2-5; 11 nucleotides match TRBD1. With 4 bases clipped from V and 5 bases from J, the junction kept 4 bases outside the gene matches. The CDR3 is 14 residues long. Germline V gives CDR1 SGHRS, CDR2 YFSETQ. The CDR3 region has the DNA TGCGCCAGCAGCAACGGACAGGGGGCGGAGACCCAGTACTTC. This codes for CASSNGQGAETQYF.

The V gene is TRBV18, the J gene TRBJ2-2; D is possibly TRBD2 (5 bases). The germline V and J ends were trimmed by 3 bases and 5 bases, with 10 bases remaining between them. The germline V gene has CDR1 KGHSH and CDR2 LQKENI. The CDR3 runs to 14 residues. For the CDR3, the DNA is TGTGCCAGCTCACCCGGGATGCCTACCGGGGAGCTGTTTTTT. Translated: CASSPGMPTGELFF.

This clone showed up many times. The rearrangement uses TRBV4-2 and TRBJ2-1; D perhaps matches TRBD1 (5 bases). The V gene's germline CDR1 is LGHNA and CDR2 YNFKEQ. V lost 0 bases, J lost 4 bases, and 22 bases lay in between. This CDR3 region has 19 residues. This CDR3 is CASSQDRRTSSGGYNEQFF. The CDR3 DNA follows: TGTGCCAGCAGCCAAGATCGTCGGACAAGTTCGGGCGGTTACAATGAGCAGTTCTTC.

This clone appeared a few times. The chain links TRBV11-1 to TRBJ2-1, with 10 positions matching TRBD2. The ends lost 5 bases at V and 8 bases at J; junction bases unmatched: 9. The germline V gene encodes CDR1 SGHAT and CDR2 FQDESV (reference sequence). The CDR3 runs to 15 residues. Here the CDR3 reads CASSKSGRVFDEQFF. For the CDR3, the DNA is TGTGCCAGCAGCAAGAGCGGGAGGGTCTTCGATGAGCAGTTCTTC.

On this clone: The same CDR3 arises from other DNA sequences in this sample as well. This chain joins TRBV27 and TRBJ2-6; possible D gene TRBD1, 6 bases. This CDR3 has 16 amino acids. V was trimmed by 4 bases and J by 2 bases, leaving 12 bases between them. The germline CDR1 and CDR2 sequences are MNHEY and SMNVEV (reference sequence). CDR3 amino acids: CASSSIGQTGANVLTF. In DNA, the CDR3 is TGTGCCAGCAGTTCAATCGGACAGACTGGGGCCAACGTCCTGACTTTC.

Many counts were recorded for this clone. The chain couples TRBV10-3 to TRBJ2-5; 7 bases line up with TRBD1. The germline CDR1 and CDR2 sequences are ENHRY and SYGVKD. The J segment lost 2 bases and the V segment lost 6 bases, leaving 9 bases of the junction unmatched. The CDR3 contains 15 residues. The CDR3 region has the DNA TGTGCCATCAGCGGACCCGGGACAGAGCAAGAGACCCAGTACTTC. Protein: CAISGPGTEQETQYF.

The chain has TRBV19 and TRBJ2-5; D may match TRBD1 or TRBD2 (6 bases each). This CDR3 contains 14 residues. In germline, CDR1 is LNHDA, CDR2 SQIVND (reference sequence). Trimming pared 7 bases from V and 4 bases from J, leaving 16 bases between. The CDR3 protein is CASTGGGRLETQYF. CDR3 coding DNA: TGTGCCAGTACTGGAGGGGGGCGCTTAGAGACCCAGTACTTC.

This clone was counted a few times. The chain uses TRBV27 and TRBJ2-1; possibly TRBD1 for D (6 bases). Looked up from germline, CDR1 is MNHEY and CDR2 is SMNVEV (reference sequence). CDR3 size: 15 residues. The V and J ends lost 5 bases and 9 bases respectively, with 20 bases between them. In nucleotides, the CDR3 is TGTGCCAGCAGTCCCTACAGGGCCCGAGAGGCTGAGCAGTTCTTC. This gives the protein CASSPYRAREAEQFF.